The clone carrying this T cell receptor (beta chain) was recorded only once. What it binds is unknown. This record comes from a study of shared clonotypes between healthy human individuals. Whole-study findings and limits: Sampling involved blood alone; tissue repertoires likely differ. The small donor group covered limited genetic and exposure diversity.

Trimming cost V 6 bases and J 6 bases; bases outside gene matches: 10. Germline CDR1 is MNHEY and CDR2 is SVGAGI. The CDR3 runs 15 residues. Every contributor of samples was a Caucasian grown-up residing in Nashville, Tennessee. How the authors handled the data: Junction-only sequences produced by ImmunoSEQ had no quality scores, so filtering differed. This table comes from immunoSEQ multiplex PCR, and its TCRdb copy is limited to in-frame clones, with some not included. From that table come the V and J calls and clone size; the DNA was used to work out D and trimming. The sample holds roughly 490,000 clones, around 80% seen once.

The sequence derives from a woman aged 40-49 years in good health. Some clones in this sample may be carry-over from other donors' samples. Sequenced sample: PBMCs. This chain links TRBV6-5 with TRBJ1-2; TRBD1 matches 10 bases. DNA for the CDR3: TGTGCCAGCAGAAGACTGACAGGGGGCGCCGATGGCTACACCTTC. This codes for CASRRLTGGADGYTF.